Shown below are 5 T cell receptor beta chains from a single sample sequenced in a study of shared clonotypes between healthy human individuals. Profiling relied on immunoSEQ multiplex PCR, and the TCRdb table lists in-frame clones only, not all of them. The table shows some 690,000 clones, with less than 95% occurring only once. The sequenced sample consisted of memory CD8+ T cells from PBMCs. Subset: CD45RO+ cells pooled with CCR7-negative TemRA cells. The receptors here all came from a man aged 18 to 30 in good health. Some clones in this sample may be carry-over from other donors' samples.

The CDR3 sequence: CASSSRQSDTQYF. CDR3 sequence (DNA): TGTGCCAGCAGCTCCAGACAGTCAGATACGCAGTATTTT. The chain recombines TRBV7-6 with TRBJ2-3; weak D call: TRBD1 (5 bases). The CDR3 sequence is 13 residues long. V lost 4 bases to trimming and J lost 4 bases, with 9 bases between them. Germline CDR1 reads SGHVS; CDR2 reads FNYEAQ.

This sequence joins TRBV7-9 and TRBJ1-1; 8 bases are a match to TRBD1. V dropped 3 bases and J dropped 0; count of bases not matched to a gene: 9. CDR3 size: 17 residues. The V gene's germline CDR1 is SEHNR and CDR2 FQNEAQ (reference sequence). CDR3 residues: CASSFSGQGALNTEAFF. CDR3 bases: TGTGCCAGCAGCTTTTCCGGCCAGGGGGCCTTGAACACTGAAGCTTTCTTT.

V and J are TRBV7-3 and TRBJ2-1, with TRBD2 as a possible D gene (6 bases). This CDR3 spans 15 amino acids. V lost 4 bases and J lost 7, with 17 bases in between. Per the germline V gene, CDR1 is SGHTA and CDR2 is FQGTGA. In DNA form, the CDR3 reads TGTGCCAGCAGCTCGCTGGGGGGTTTGTTGAATGAGCAGTTCTTC. Residues: CASSSLGGLLNEQFF.

V usage is TRBV28 and J usage is TRBJ1-1; D ambiguous. This CDR3 is built from 13 residues. Trimming stripped 6 bases from V and 3 bases from J, with 11 bases between. Germline V gene data show CDR1 as MDHEN and CDR2 as SYDVKM. For the CDR3, the DNA is TGTGCCAGCAGCGATCTGTCCGACACTGAAGCTTTCTTT. It yields the protein CASSDLSDTEAFF.

This chain joins TRBV30 and TRBJ1-2; D is undetermined. This CDR3 region has 14 residues. With 3 bases removed from V and 8 bases from J, the gap between germline ends came to 19 bases. CDR1 and CDR2 from the germline V gene are GTSNPN and SVGIG (reference sequence). The CDR3: CAWSYAFPIGGYTF. The CDR3 DNA reads as TGTGCCTGGAGCTACGCGTTCCCTATAGGAGGCTACACCTTC.